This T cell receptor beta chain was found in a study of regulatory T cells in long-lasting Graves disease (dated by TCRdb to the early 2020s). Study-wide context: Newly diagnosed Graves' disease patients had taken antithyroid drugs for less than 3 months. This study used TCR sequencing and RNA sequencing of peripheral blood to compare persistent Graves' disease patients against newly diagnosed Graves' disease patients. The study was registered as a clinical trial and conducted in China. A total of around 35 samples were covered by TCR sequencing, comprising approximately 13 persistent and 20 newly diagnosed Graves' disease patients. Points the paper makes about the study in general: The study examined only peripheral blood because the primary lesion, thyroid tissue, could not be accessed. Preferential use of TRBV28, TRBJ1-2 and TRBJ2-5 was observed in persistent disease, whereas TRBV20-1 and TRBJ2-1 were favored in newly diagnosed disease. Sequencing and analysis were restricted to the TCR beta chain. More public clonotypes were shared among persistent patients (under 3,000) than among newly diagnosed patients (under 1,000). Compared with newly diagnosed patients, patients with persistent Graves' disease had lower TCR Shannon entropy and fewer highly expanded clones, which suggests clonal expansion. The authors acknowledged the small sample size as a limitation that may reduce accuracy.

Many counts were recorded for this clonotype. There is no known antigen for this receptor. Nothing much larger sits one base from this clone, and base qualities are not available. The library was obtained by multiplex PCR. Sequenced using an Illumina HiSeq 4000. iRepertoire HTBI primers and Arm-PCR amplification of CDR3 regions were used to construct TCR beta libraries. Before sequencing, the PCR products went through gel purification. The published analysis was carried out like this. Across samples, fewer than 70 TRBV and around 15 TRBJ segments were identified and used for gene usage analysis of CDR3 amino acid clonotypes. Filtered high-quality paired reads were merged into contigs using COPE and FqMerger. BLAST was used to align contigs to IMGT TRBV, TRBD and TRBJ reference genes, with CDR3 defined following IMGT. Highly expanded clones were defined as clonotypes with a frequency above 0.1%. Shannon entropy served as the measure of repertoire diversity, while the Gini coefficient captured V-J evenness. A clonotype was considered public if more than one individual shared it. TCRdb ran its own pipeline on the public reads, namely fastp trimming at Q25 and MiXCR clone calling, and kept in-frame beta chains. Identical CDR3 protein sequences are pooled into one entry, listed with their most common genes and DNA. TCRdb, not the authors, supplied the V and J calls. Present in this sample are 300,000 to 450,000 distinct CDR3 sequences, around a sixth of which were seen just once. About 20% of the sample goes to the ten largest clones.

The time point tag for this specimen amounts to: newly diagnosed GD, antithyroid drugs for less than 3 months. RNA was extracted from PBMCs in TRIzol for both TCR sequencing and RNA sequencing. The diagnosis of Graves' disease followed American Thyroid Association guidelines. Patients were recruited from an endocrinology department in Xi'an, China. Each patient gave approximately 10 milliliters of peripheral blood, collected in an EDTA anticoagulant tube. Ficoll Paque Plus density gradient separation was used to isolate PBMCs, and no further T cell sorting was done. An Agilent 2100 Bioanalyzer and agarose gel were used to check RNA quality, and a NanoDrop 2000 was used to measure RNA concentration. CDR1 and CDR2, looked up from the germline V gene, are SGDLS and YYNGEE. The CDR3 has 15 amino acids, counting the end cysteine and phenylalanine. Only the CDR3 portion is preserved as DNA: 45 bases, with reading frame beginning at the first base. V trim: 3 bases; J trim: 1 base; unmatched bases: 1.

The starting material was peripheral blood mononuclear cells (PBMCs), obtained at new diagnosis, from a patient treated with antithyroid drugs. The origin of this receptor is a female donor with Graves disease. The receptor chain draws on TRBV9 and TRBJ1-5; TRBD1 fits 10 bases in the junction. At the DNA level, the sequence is TGTGCCAGCAGCGAGGGACAGGGGAGCAATCAGCCCCAGCATTTT. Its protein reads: CASSEGQGSNQPQHF.